This T cell receptor (beta chain) was identified in a study of T cell clones after liver transplantation. Study details: HCV positivity affected three of eight recipients; the rest lacked autoimmune or viral indications.

Sorting of unstimulated PBMCs yielded separate CD3+CD4+ and CD3+CD8+ fractions. The CDR3 has 14 amino acids. V was cut by 4 bases and J by 4 bases, with 13 bases left in between. Profiled with immunoSEQ multiplex PCR; TCRdb holds only in-frame clones, not every one. The sample has over 45,000 clones, more than 65% seen once. This sequence originates from a human patient who received a liver transplant. Part of the T cell pool may stem from the graft donor. The sample consisted of CD4+ T cells from blood, taken roughly 55 months after liver transplant. This chain connects TRBV23-1 to TRBJ1-2; unclear D gene. TRBV23-1 is treated as an ORF (open reading frame) with a function not yet certain. CDR3 nucleotides: TGCGCCAGCAGTCGGTCAGAAAGTGTCTATGGCTACACCTTC. Translation: CASSRSESVYGYTF.